These 28 T cell receptor beta chains were sequenced from one sample in a study of cytomegalovirus exposure and HLA in healthy donors. A multiplex PCR was run with 60 Vbeta primers and 13 Jbeta primers. TCRdb's copy holds only in-frame clones and misses some; the assay was immunoSEQ multiplex PCR. The sample has approximately 180,000 clones, just over 75% seen once. Specimen: PBMCs. Receptors originate from a woman under 40 in good health and CMV-seropositive.

This chain joins TRBV5-4 and TRBJ2-5; D is possibly TRBD2 (5 bases). This CDR3 is 13 amino acids long. Trimming removed 2 bases from V and 2 bases from J, with 7 bases in between. Germline CDR1 and CDR2: SGHNT and YYREEE (reference sequence). The CDR3 bases are TGTGCCAGCAGCTTACTAGATCAAGAGACCCAGTACTTC. This encodes CASSLLDQETQYF.

As DNA, the CDR3 is TGTGCCAGCAGCCCACGGGTTGCGGGGGGAAAAGAGACCCAGTACTTC. Amino acids: CASSPRVAGGKETQYF. This chain joins TRBV7-9 and TRBJ2-5; TRBD2 aligns across 8 bases. This CDR3 has 16 residues. CDR1 and CDR2 (germline): SEHNR, FQNEAQ (reference sequence). V dropped 5 bases and J dropped 3; count of bases not matched to a gene: 11.

The chain carries TRBV4-3 and TRBJ1-3, with D possibly matching TRBD2 (5 bases). Near its end, the DNA agrees better with TRBJ2-2, so the J call may be wrong. The CDR3 length is 14 residues. CDR1 is LGHNA and CDR2 is YSLEER in the germline V gene. The CDR3, as DNA: TGCGCCAGCAGCCAAGAGAGGGTGGCCGGGGAGCTGTTTTTT. Its protein product is CASSQERVAGELFF.

This clone was observed a single time. The chain couples TRBV18 to TRBJ2-7; D may be TRBD2 (5 bases). The CDR3 has 16 amino acids. V lost 2 bases, J lost 6 bases, and 20 bases lay in between. From germline, CDR1 is KGHSH and CDR2 LQKENI. In DNA, the CDR3 is TGTGCCAGCTCACCAGGGTCCGTGGCTTCCCGGGGCGAGCAGTACTTC. Protein sequence: CASSPGSVASRGEQYF.

The chain recombines TRBV29-1 with TRBJ2-2; possibly TRBD2 for D (7 bases). Germline CDR1 reads SQVTM; CDR2 reads ANQGSEA. The CDR3 runs to 13 residues. The V and J ends lost 4 bases and 7 bases respectively, with 13 bases between them. The CDR3: CSVGDTGGGELFF. The CDR3 DNA is TGCAGCGTTGGGGACACGGGAGGCGGGGAGCTGTTTTTT.

The chain has TRBV10-3 and TRBJ2-4; D may be TRBD2 (5 bases). CDR1 ENHRY and CDR2 SYGVKD come from the germline V gene. The CDR3 extends over 14 amino acids. V was clipped by 2 bases and J by 8 bases, with 13 bases between them. CDR3 in DNA: TGTGCCATCAGTGAGCCCCCCCTAGCTCACATTCAGTACTTC. This sequence encodes CAISEPPLAHIQYF.

The chain's CDR3 is CASSLVVAGGADTQYF. The CDR3 DNA reads TGTGCCAGCAGCTTAGTAGTCGCGGGAGGGGCGGATACGCAGTATTTT. V usage is TRBV7-6 and J usage is TRBJ2-3; TRBD2 matches 9 bases. Per the germline V gene, CDR1 is SGHVS and CDR2 is FNYEAQ. V shed 1 base, J shed 6 bases, and the junction held 8 bases outside the gene matches. This CDR3 comprises 16 residues.

The rearrangement links TRBV5-1 to TRBJ1-1; D is perhaps TRBD1 (5 bases). Trimming shortened V by 2 bases and J by 3 bases, and 17 bases separated the two germline ends. This CDR3 is 16 amino acids long. In germline, CDR1 is SGHRS, CDR2 YFSETQ. In DNA form, the CDR3 reads TGCGCCAGCAGCTTACCCACGACTTCCAGGGACACTGAAGCTTTCTTT. Amino acids: CASSLPTTSRDTEAFF.

The CDR3: CASSRTGRDYEQYF. The CDR3, as DNA: TGTGCCAGCTCACGAACGGGAAGGGACTACGAGCAGTACTTC. The chain links TRBV18 to TRBJ2-7; D is possibly TRBD2 (5 bases). Between the trimmed V and J ends, which lost 4 bases and 3 bases, there was a span of 13 bases. Germline CDR1 is KGHSH and CDR2 is LQKENI. The CDR3 contains 14 residues.

The chain carries TRBV10-3 and TRBJ1-1; perhaps TRBD1 as D (6 bases). CDR1 and CDR2 from the germline V gene are ENHRY and SYGVKD. CDR3 length: 15 residues. V was trimmed by 2 bases and J by 4 bases, leaving 14 bases between them. CDR3: CAISERQGRVTEAFF. CDR3 bases: TGTGCCATCAGTGAGAGGCAGGGGAGGGTCACTGAAGCTTTCTTT.

This chain connects TRBV7-9 to TRBJ1-1; no clear D gene. The germline V gene has CDR1 SEHNR and CDR2 FQNEAQ (reference sequence). Trimming removed 3 bases at V and 6 bases at J, with 8 bases between. CDR3 size: 12 residues. In DNA form, the CDR3 reads TGTGCCAGCAGCTTGGTGGAGCCTGAAGCTTTCTTT. This translates into CASSLVEPEAFF.

This chain uses TRBV6-1 with TRBJ2-7; 9 bases agree with TRBD1. Germline-derived CDR1 and CDR2 are MNHNS and SASEGT. This CDR3 has 15 residues. The V gene end was trimmed by 3 bases and the J gene end by 3 bases; junction bases not matched to a gene: 6. As DNA, the CDR3 is TGTGCCAGCAGTGAGGAACCGGGACAGGGCTACGAGCAGTACTTC. Its translation is CASSEEPGQGYEQYF.

This clone has only a few counts. The rearrangement uses TRBV30 and TRBJ2-3; 7 bases agree with TRBD2. The V gene end was trimmed by 2 bases and the J gene end by 0 bases; junction bases not matched to a gene: 5. The CDR3 consists of 15 residues. The germline CDR1 and CDR2 sequences are GTSNPN and SVGIG (reference sequence). For the CDR3, the DNA is TGTGCCTGGAGTACAGGTAGCGGGAGCACAGATACGCAGTATTTT. It specifies CAWSTGSGSTDTQYF.

This clone turned up a few times. The chain recombines TRBV21-1 with TRBJ2-1; the D segment call TRBD1 is taken from the table without a DNA check. TRBV21-1 is marked as a pseudogene. This CDR3 is 17 amino acids long. CDR3 DNA: TGTGCCAGCAAGGAAAGGGGCCCGACAGGGATAAGGAATGAGCAGTTCTTC. It specifies CASKERGPTGIRNEQFF.

The gene calls are TRBV2 and TRBJ2-7, with 7 bases matching TRBD1. The length of the CDR3 is 15 residues. Germline CDR1 and CDR2: SNHLY and FYNNEI. Trimming removed 8 bases from V and 4 bases from J; junction bases left unmatched: 14. CDR3 loop: CASEGQQFDTYEQYF. The DNA of the CDR3 is TGTGCCAGCGAGGGACAGCAGTTCGACACTTACGAGCAGTACTTC.

The chain employs TRBV5-1 and TRBJ2-3, with 7 bases identical to TRBD1. Germline V gene data show CDR1 as SGHRS and CDR2 as YFSETQ. Germline trimming cut 0 bases from V and 2 bases from J; bases unmatched to any gene: 3. This CDR3 has 15 amino acids. The CDR3 loop reads CASSLAGTDTDTQYF. As DNA, the CDR3 is TGCGCCAGCAGCTTGGCGGGGACAGACACAGATACGCAGTATTTT.

This clone has just one count. The chain combines TRBV30 with TRBJ1-1; D uncertain. Trimming removed 0 bases at V and 0 bases at J, with 11 bases between. The CDR3 runs to 15 residues. Per the germline V gene, CDR1 is GTSNPN and CDR2 is SVGIG (reference sequence). CDR3 nucleotides: TGTGCCTGGAGTGTAGCGGGCGGACTGAACACTGAAGCTTTCTTT. This encodes CAWSVAGGLNTEAFF.

V usage is TRBV30 and J usage is TRBJ1-5, with TRBD1 as a possible D gene (6 bases). From germline, CDR1 is GTSNPN and CDR2 SVGIG (reference sequence). The germline V and J ends were trimmed by 1 base and 4 bases, with 11 bases remaining between them. This CDR3 spans 14 amino acids. CDR3 sequence reads: CAWSEKGENQPQHF. The DNA for the CDR3 is TGTGCCTGGAGTGAAAAGGGGGAGAATCAGCCCCAGCATTTT.

Written as DNA, the CDR3 is TGTGCCAGCAGCACAATCGGAGGGCAACCCTACGAGCAGTACTTC. The encoded protein is CASSTIGGQPYEQYF. The V and J genes are TRBV21-1 and TRBJ2-7; the table gives TRBD2 as D, unverified against the DNA. TRBV21-1 is a known pseudogene. CDR3 size: 15 residues.

The J gene is TRBJ2-7, the V gene TRBV21-1; the table's D call, TRBD2, was not checked against the DNA. TRBV21-1 is given as a pseudogene. The CDR3 is made up of 16 amino acids. The CDR3 reads CASSRPRPPTTYEQYF. The DNA for the CDR3 is TGTGCCAGCAGCAGGCCGCGGCCGCCCACCACCTACGAGCAGTACTTC.

In its sample, this clone was seen once. The rearrangement links TRBV7-2 to TRBJ2-1; 8 nucleotides line up with TRBD1. The CDR3 has 15 amino acids. Germline values: CDR1 SGHTA, CDR2 FQGNSA. V lost 4 bases and J lost 6; bases outside the gene matches: 8. CDR3 amino acids: CASSSGTGIRNEQFF. As DNA, the CDR3 is TGTGCCAGCAGCTCCGGGACAGGAATCCGCAATGAGCAGTTCTTC.

The rearrangement joins TRBV29-1 to TRBJ2-4; 7 bases line up with TRBD2. Per germline, CDR1 SQVTM and CDR2 ANQGSEA. V was pared by 7 bases and J by 8 bases, with 8 bases of the junction left unmatched. The CDR3 consists of 12 residues. The CDR3 protein is CSGGEGDDIQYF. The CDR3 coding sequence is TGCAGCGGCGGGGAGGGAGATGACATTCAGTACTTC. Full variable domain (missing parts from reference TRBV29-1 and TRBJ2-4): SAVISQKPSRDICQRGTSLTIQCQVDSQVTMMFWYRQQPGQSLTLIATANQGSEATYESGFVIDKFPISRPNLTFSTLTVSNMSPEDSSIYLCSGGEGDDIQYFGAGTRLSVL.

The CDR3 region has the DNA TGTGCCAGCAGTTACAGCGGAGACTCCTACGAGCAGTACTTC. Amino acids: CASSYSGDSYEQYF. The V gene is TRBV6-6, the J gene TRBJ2-7, with a weak D call TRBD2 (5 bases). Germline loops: CDR1 MNHNY, CDR2 SVGAGI (reference sequence). The CDR3 is 14 residues long. Trimming shortened V by 2 bases and J by 0 bases, and 8 bases separated the two germline ends.

This clone was found a few times. The chain uses TRBV27 and TRBJ2-7; 7 nucleotides align to TRBD1. Germline V gives CDR1 MNHEY, CDR2 SMNVEV (reference sequence). The CDR3 is 13 amino acids. The V segment lost 6 bases and the J segment 3 bases; nucleotides outside the gene matches: 5. CDR3: CASSRDSNYEQYF. The CDR3 DNA follows: TGTGCCAGCAGCCGGGACAGTAACTACGAGCAGTACTTC.

The chain combines TRBV5-6 with TRBJ1-1; no clear D. This CDR3 contains 14 residues. V lost 2 bases and J lost 1, with 9 bases in between. Looked up from germline, CDR1 is SGHDT and CDR2 is YYEEEE. The CDR3 nucleotides are TGTGCCAGCAGCTTTAACCTCAGGAACACTGAAGCTTTCTTT. Translated, it gives CASSFNLRNTEAFF.

CDR3 residues: CASSYETGGADTQYF. CDR3 sequence (DNA): TGTGCCAGTAGTTACGAGACAGGGGGCGCAGATACGCAGTATTTT. The rearrangement joins TRBV19 to TRBJ2-3; TRBD1 agrees at 10 bases. The germline V gene encodes CDR1 LNHDA and CDR2 SQIVND (reference sequence). The CDR3 runs to 15 residues. Trimming at V came to 5 bases and at J to 4 bases, leaving 6 bases not matched to a gene.

The chain couples TRBV10-3 to TRBJ1-4; D perhaps matches TRBD1 (6 bases). Germline V gene sequence: CDR1 ENHRY, CDR2 SYGVKD. V was trimmed by 0 bases and J by 8 bases, leaving 13 bases between them. There are 15 residues in the CDR3. The CDR3 nucleotides read TGTGCCATCAGTGAGTCATCAGGGGTGGGCGAAAAACTGTTTTTT. As protein: CAISESSGVGEKLFF.

Concerning this clone: The junction departs from the called germline gene at one end, perhaps through a read error. The genes are TRBV7-3 and TRBJ2-2; TRBD2 matches 7 bases. This CDR3 has 16 amino acids. CDR1 is SGHTA, CDR2 FQGTGA, per germline. In DNA, the CDR3 is TGTGCCAGCAGCATAACTACGGGGGGTAGCACCGGGGAGCTGTTTTTT. Its translation is CASSITTGGSTGELFF.